One T cell receptor (beta chain) is described in this entry. The protocol was immunoSEQ multiplex PCR, while the TCRdb copy is restricted to in-frame clones and leaves out a portion. The profile covers approximately 220,000 clones, with approximately 81% appearing a single time and 5% to 6.5% taken by the ten largest. Trimming removed 0 bases at V and 4 bases at J, with 7 bases between. Germline assignment: CDR1 LGHNA and CDR2 YNFKEQ. The CDR3 consists of 13 residues. These data belong to a study of blood T cell repertoires in COVID-19. Overall study: Specimens from acute and convalescent COVID-19 originated in the United States, Italy and Spain. From T cells, B-cell-depleted T cells, or PBMCs came the material, which was cDNA or gDNA.

The material sequenced was peripheral blood. This receptor was obtained from a woman in her sixties who had recovered from COVID-19. This chain links TRBV4-2 with TRBJ2-7, with a weak D call TRBD2 (6 bases). The DNA for the CDR3 is TGTGCCAGCAGCCAAGAGGGAGGTTACGAGCAGTACTTC. It is translated as CASSQEGGYEQYF.